What follows are 30 T cell receptor beta chains derived from one specimen sequenced in a study of shared clonotypes between healthy human individuals. The assay was immunoSEQ multiplex PCR, and TCRdb's table has in-frame clones only and misses some. This sample has more than 2 million clones, with around 95% found just once. The source material was naive CD4+ T cells sorted from blood. The sample's subset: CD45RA+ positively selected. These receptors came from a man aged 18 to 30 in good health.

About this clone itself: Other DNA sequences in this specimen translate into the identical CDR3. J is TRBJ1-5 and V is TRBV6-1, with D hard to call. Germline-derived CDR1 and CDR2 are MNHNS and SASEGT. The V end was cut by 0 bases, the J end by 0 bases, with 9 bases between. The CDR3 consists of 16 residues. CDR3 region: CASSEARGPSNQPQHF. Here the CDR3 DNA reads TGTGCCAGCAGTGAAGCGCGCGGCCCTAGCAATCAGCCCCAGCATTTT.

The chain carries TRBV6-4 and TRBJ1-2; D call uncertain. Germline loops: CDR1 MRHNA, CDR2 SNTAGT. Trimming cost V 5 bases and J 2 bases, with 9 bases left between them. The CDR3 loop spans 13 amino acids. The CDR3 spells CASSPSLNYGYTF. CDR3 bases: TGTGCCAGCAGTCCTAGCCTGAACTATGGCTACACCTTC.

Details on this clone: At the DNA level, this CDR3 is encoded by other sequences in the same sample as well. The rearrangement links TRBV6-5 to TRBJ2-3, with D maybe TRBD2 (6 bases). The germline CDR1 and CDR2 sequences are MNHEY and SVGAGI. Trimming took 6 bases from V and 0 from J, leaving 10 bases between them. CDR3 length: 14 residues. The CDR3 bases are TGTGCCAGCAGGAATAGCGGTAGCACAGATACGCAGTATTTT. Translated: CASRNSGSTDTQYF.

This rearrangement joins TRBV28 to TRBJ1-2, with D possibly TRBD1 on 6 matching bases. Trimming took 2 bases from V and 3 from J, leaving 16 bases between them. The germline V gene has CDR1 MDHEN and CDR2 SYDVKM. The CDR3 spans 16 residues. CDR3 sequence reads: CASSLELPGADYGYTF. For the CDR3, the DNA is TGTGCCAGCAGTTTAGAATTGCCAGGGGCGGACTATGGCTACACCTTC.

This chain uses TRBV10-3 with TRBJ1-1; 8 nucleotides align to TRBD1. This CDR3 comprises 15 residues. Per the germline V gene, CDR1 is ENHRY and CDR2 is SYGVKD. Trimming cost V 7 bases and J 1 base; bases outside gene matches: 8. In DNA, the CDR3 is TGTGCCATCAAAGGACAGGGCGAGGGGAACACTGAAGCTTTCTTT. It translates to CAIKGQGEGNTEAFF.

The chain is built from TRBV4-1 and TRBJ2-1; possibly TRBD2 for D (5 bases). CDR1 is MGHRA, CDR2 YSYEKL, per germline. The V end lost 2 bases, the J end lost 12 bases, and 11 bases lay between the germline ends. The length of the CDR3 is 12 residues. CDR3 region: CASSQSGGVQFF. CDR3 DNA: TGCGCCAGCAGCCAATCCGGAGGAGTGCAGTTCTTC.

This chain connects TRBV7-2 to TRBJ2-7, with TRBD2 identical over 10 bases. Unmatched junction bases numbered 8, after V lost 6 bases and J lost 0 bases. CDR1 and CDR2 from the germline V gene are SGHTA and FQGNSA. CDR3 length: 16 amino acids. This CDR3 reads CASRGVAGGSSYEQYF. The CDR3 DNA sequence: TGTGCCAGCAGAGGAGTAGCGGGAGGTAGCTCCTACGAGCAGTACTTC.

This sequence joins TRBV28 and TRBJ2-7, with 7 bases matching TRBD2. Germline V CDR1 and CDR2: MDHEN, SYDVKM. CDR3 size: 15 residues. The ends lost 7 bases at V and 0 bases at J; junction bases unmatched: 9. The CDR3 is CASTSGRGTSYEQYF. Written as DNA, the CDR3 is TGTGCCAGCACCTCCGGGCGGGGGACCTCCTACGAGCAGTACTTC.

J is TRBJ2-7 and V is TRBV6-6; TRBD1 agrees at 7 bases. The CDR3 sequence is 15 residues long. Germline V CDR1 and CDR2: MNHNY, SVGAGI (reference sequence). The trim removed 4 bases at V and 6 bases at J, leaving 12 bases unmatched. Written as DNA, the CDR3 is TGTGCCAGCAGTTTACCCCAGACAGGGATCGGCGAGCAGTACTTC. Its protein is CASSLPQTGIGEQYF.

The CDR3 spells CASSSIRRKIEAFF. The CDR3 DNA reads as TGTGCCAGCAGCTCGATCCGGCGGAAGATTGAAGCTTTCTTT. The J gene is TRBJ1-1, the V gene TRBV11-2, with D hard to call. Looked up from germline, CDR1 is SGHAT and CDR2 is FQNNGV. This CDR3 is built from 14 residues. Trimming took off 4 bases at V and 7 bases at J, with 16 bases between the two ends.

This rearrangement joins TRBV6-5 to TRBJ2-7; D might be TRBD1 or TRBD2, each matching 6 bases. CDR1 is MNHEY and CDR2 is SVGAGI in the germline V gene. The CDR3 runs 14 residues. V was pared by 2 bases and J by 7 bases, with 15 bases between. CDR3 protein: CASSYNRGQGEQYF. DNA of the CDR3: TGTGCCAGCAGTTACAACCGGGGGCAAGGGGAGCAGTACTTC.

This clone was picked up a small number of times. The rearrangement links TRBV28 to TRBJ2-3; TRBD1 matches 7 bases. Germline loops: CDR1 MDHEN, CDR2 SYDVKM. CDR3 length equals 15 residues. V shed 6 bases and J 0 bases; nucleotides not matched to a gene: 6. CDR3 protein: CASSSPGQSTDTQYF. CDR3 DNA sequence: TGTGCCAGCAGCTCCCCGGGACAGAGCACAGATACGCAGTATTTT.

V gene TRBV29-1 combines with J gene TRBJ1-2, with D tentatively TRBD1 (6 bases). CDR1 and CDR2 from the germline V gene are SQVTM and ANQGSEA. This CDR3 is 15 amino acids long. Trimming removed 3 bases at V and 4 bases at J, with 18 bases between. The CDR3 DNA sequence: TGCAGCGTTGATGATGGGGGCCGGGACATCTATGGCTACACCTTC. Encoded protein: CSVDDGGRDIYGYTF.

The V and J genes are TRBV11-1 and TRBJ2-3; D is undetermined. Germline CDR1 and CDR2: SGHAT and FQDESV (reference sequence). The germline V and J ends were trimmed by 5 bases and 5 bases, with 14 bases remaining between them. The length of the CDR3 is 14 residues. The DNA for the CDR3 is TGTGCCAGCAGCAAAGGAAATTTAAAAGATACGCAGTATTTT. It yields the protein CASSKGNLKDTQYF. The whole variable domain, remainder taken from reference TRBV11-1 and TRBJ2-3, is EAEVAQSPRYKITEKSQAVAFWCDPISGHATLYWYRQILGQGPELLVQFQDESVVDDSQLPKDRFSAERLKGVDSTLKIQPAELGDSAMYLCASSKGNLKDTQYFGPGTRLTVL.

Concerning this clone: Other nucleotide sequences in the sample specify the same CDR3. The chain joins TRBV11-2 to TRBJ2-2; D ambiguous. This CDR3 is built from 11 residues. Per the germline V gene, CDR1 is SGHAT and CDR2 is FQNNGV. V was clipped by 5 bases and J by 6 bases, with 4 bases between them. CDR3 sequence reads: CASSSAGELFF. DNA for the CDR3: TGTGCCAGCAGCAGCGCCGGGGAGCTGTTTTTT.

J is TRBJ1-1 and V is TRBV5-8; D possibly corresponds to TRBD1 (6 bases). CDR1 and CDR2 from the germline V gene are SGHTS and YDEGEE. Deletions cut 2 bases from V and 1 base from J, with 9 bases between. The CDR3 runs to 14 residues. The CDR3 is CASSFPGENTEAFF. The CDR3 DNA reads as TGTGCCAGCAGCTTTCCAGGGGAGAACACTGAAGCTTTCTTT.

The chain has TRBV5-6 and TRBJ2-4, with D unresolved. The ends were cut back, 2 bases at V and 5 bases at J, with 8 bases in the middle. Germline-derived CDR1 and CDR2 are SGHDT and YYEEEE. The CDR3 sequence is 13 residues long. CDR3 bases: TGTGCCAGCAGCTTAGTATCCGAAAACATTCAGTACTTC. Translation gives CASSLVSENIQYF.

This chain joins TRBV28 and TRBJ2-7, with D perhaps matching TRBD1 (6 bases). The germline V gene has CDR1 MDHEN and CDR2 SYDVKM. The CDR3 has 15 amino acids. V was cut by 6 bases and J by 6 bases, with 21 bases left in between. The CDR3 loop reads CASSMPQGSSGEQYF. As DNA, the CDR3 is TGTGCCAGCAGCATGCCTCAGGGGTCTTCGGGCGAGCAGTACTTC.

This CDR3 reads CASSPGLPHSYEQYF. In DNA form, the CDR3 reads TGTGCCAGCTCCCCGGGACTCCCACATAGCTACGAGCAGTACTTC. The chain carries TRBV11-2 and TRBJ2-7; weak D call: TRBD2 (6 bases). In germline, CDR1 is SGHAT, CDR2 FQNNGV. CDR3 size: 15 residues. V dropped 8 bases and J dropped 3 bases, with 20 bases sitting between them.

The gene calls are TRBV28 and TRBJ2-2; D perhaps matches TRBD1 (6 bases). Germline V gene sequence: CDR1 MDHEN, CDR2 SYDVKM. V lost 6 bases, J lost 7 bases, and 9 bases lay in between. The CDR3 extends over 12 amino acids. CDR3 loop: CASSYRVGELFF. CDR3 DNA: TGTGCCAGCAGCTACAGGGTCGGGGAGCTGTTTTTT.

This clone has a handful of counts. The sample holds other DNA sequences that translate to the same CDR3. The chain employs TRBV18 and TRBJ1-3; D is unresolved. The CDR3 consists of 13 residues. V was shortened by 2 bases and J by 3 bases, with 5 bases between the two germline ends. Germline V gene sequence: CDR1 KGHSH, CDR2 LQKENI. As DNA, the CDR3 is TGTGCCAGCTCACCAAACAGTGGAAACACCATATATTTT. This translates into CASSPNSGNTIYF.

This chain uses TRBV11-2 with TRBJ2-7, with 8 bases aligning to TRBD2. The trim removed 5 bases at V and 2 bases at J, leaving 14 bases unmatched. Germline CDR1 is SGHAT and CDR2 is FQNNGV. CDR3 size: 17 residues. In nucleotides, the CDR3 is TGTGCCAGCAGCCGAGCAGACCCCACTAGCGGTGCCTACGAGCAGTACTTC. Translated, it gives CASSRADPTSGAYEQYF.

V and J are TRBV11-1 and TRBJ2-4; weak D call: TRBD1 (6 bases). Germline values: CDR1 SGHAT, CDR2 FQDESV (reference sequence). The ends were cut back, 4 bases at V and 0 bases at J, with 19 bases in the middle. There are 18 residues in the CDR3. CDR3 DNA: TGTGCCAGCAGCTCCTCACCTGGACAGTTTCTAGCCAAAAACATTCAGTACTTC. Its translation is CASSSSPGQFLAKNIQYF.

The CDR3 here is CASTKDYFYEQYF. The CDR3, as DNA: TGTGCCAGCACCAAGGACTACTTTTACGAGCAGTACTTC. V and J are TRBV6-1 and TRBJ2-7; TRBD2 is a possible D gene (6 bases). The CDR3 covers 13 residues. Germline CDR1 and CDR2: MNHNS and SASEGT. Trimming removed 7 bases at V and 4 bases at J, with 14 bases between.

The chain couples TRBV7-2 to TRBJ2-2; D gene uncertain. Trimming took off 3 bases at V and 3 bases at J, with 5 bases between the two ends. CDR3 length equals 13 residues. Germline V gene data show CDR1 as SGHTA and CDR2 as FQGNSA. The CDR3 spells CASSFLHTGELFF. In DNA form, the CDR3 reads TGTGCCAGCAGCTTTCTCCACACCGGGGAGCTGTTTTTT.

This chain joins TRBV6-5 and TRBJ2-7; D gene unclear. V was cut by 6 bases and J by 4 bases, with 10 bases left in between. CDR3 size: 12 residues. Per germline, CDR1 MNHEY and CDR2 SVGAGI. Here the CDR3 DNA reads TGTGCCAGCAGGACGACCGAATACGAGCAGTACTTC. Protein: CASRTTEYEQYF.

A word on this clone: Additional DNA sequences in this sample encode the identical CDR3. This chain connects TRBV5-1 to TRBJ1-4; D remains ambiguous. Germline lookup yields CDR1 SGHRS and CDR2 YFSETQ. Trimming shortened V by 0 bases and J by 3 bases, and 6 bases separated the two germline ends. This CDR3 spans 14 amino acids. The CDR3, as DNA: TGCGCCAGCAGCTTGGAGGGCTCTAATGAAAAACTGTTTTTT. Translating it yields CASSLEGSNEKLFF. Drawing the rest from reference TRBV5-1 and TRBJ1-4, the complete variable domain is KAGVTQTPRYLIKTRGQQVTLSCSPISGHRSVSWYQQTPGQGLQFLFEYFSETQRNKGNFPGRFSGRQFSNSRSEMNVSTLELGDSALYLCASSLEGSNEKLFFGSGTQLSVL.

The chain has TRBV30 and TRBJ2-5, with 11 bases that match TRBD2. The length of the CDR3 is 16 residues. In germline, CDR1 is GTSNPN, CDR2 SVGIG (reference sequence). V trimming: 8 bases; J trimming: 1 base; junction bases outside the gene matches: 12. This CDR3 reads CASSAGGLAAQETQYF. For the CDR3, the DNA is TGTGCCAGCAGTGCAGGGGGACTAGCGGCCCAAGAGACCCAGTACTTC.

The chain couples TRBV6-1 to TRBJ2-1; D gene uncertain. CDR3 length: 14 amino acids. V shed 5 bases and J shed 6 bases, with 14 bases lying between them. Germline assignment: CDR1 MNHNS and CDR2 SASEGT. The CDR3 bases are TGTGCCAGCAGTCGGGCCGCTCCGGCCAATGAGCAGTTCTTC. Protein: CASSRAAPANEQFF.

The chain combines TRBV2 with TRBJ1-1; 8 nucleotides align to TRBD1. CDR1 and CDR2 (germline): SNHLY, FYNNEI. Trimming cost V 5 bases and J 1 base; bases outside gene matches: 3. This CDR3 comprises 14 residues. The chain's CDR3 is CASSTGTGNTEAFF. The CDR3 region has the DNA TGTGCCAGCAGTACCGGGACAGGGAACACTGAAGCTTTCTTT.